Below, 18 T cell receptor beta chains from the same sample are listed, as sequenced in a study of cytomegalovirus exposure and HLA in healthy donors. Clones were read by immunoSEQ multiplex PCR, and TCRdb kept only the in-frame ones, dropping some. This sample has roughly 130,000 clones, with about nine tenths found just once. The sample taken for sequencing was PBMCs. The receptor source for this set is a man younger than 45 in good health and CMV-seronegative.

This chain connects TRBV7-9 to TRBJ1-1; 7 bases align to TRBD1. Trimming at V came to 5 bases and at J to 5 bases, leaving 5 bases not matched to a gene. This CDR3 contains 13 residues. Looked up from germline, CDR1 is SEHNR and CDR2 is FQNEAQ (reference sequence). This CDR3 is CASSPGGRTEAFF. In nucleotides, the CDR3 is TGTGCCAGCAGCCCAGGGGGACGGACTGAAGCTTTCTTT.

J is TRBJ2-7 and V is TRBV5-6; D unclear. The germline V gene has CDR1 SGHDT and CDR2 YYEEEE. V was trimmed by 1 base and J by 2 bases, leaving 13 bases between them. The CDR3 length is 15 residues. For the CDR3, the DNA is TGTGCCAGCAGCTTGTCCACAATGAAACCCTACGAGCAGTACTTC. This codes for CASSLSTMKPYEQYF.

The rearrangement joins TRBV2 to TRBJ2-1, with D possibly TRBD2 on 6 matching bases. The V end was cut by 6 bases, the J end by 3 bases, with 12 bases between. This CDR3 has 14 amino acids. From germline, CDR1 is SNHLY and CDR2 FYNNEI. The CDR3 protein is CASSLEAGYNEQFF. CDR3 DNA: TGTGCCAGCAGCCTGGAAGCGGGCTACAATGAGCAGTTCTTC. Together with reference TRBV2 and TRBJ2-1, the CDR3 gives the full variable domain: EPEVTQTPSHQVTQMGQEVILRCVPISNHLYFYWYRQILGQKVEFLVSFYNNEISEKSEIFDDQFSVERPDGSNFTLKIRSTKLEDSAMYFCASSLEAGYNEQFFGPGTRLTVL.

V gene TRBV19 combines with J gene TRBJ2-7, with D possibly TRBD1 on 5 matching bases. V dropped 6 bases and J dropped 3 bases, with 6 bases sitting between them. The CDR3 contains 11 residues. Per the germline V gene, CDR1 is LNHDA and CDR2 is SQIVND (reference sequence). The CDR3 region has the DNA TGTGCCAGTAGGGACAACTACGAGCAGTACTTC. Its translation: CASRDNYEQYF. The variable domain in full, completed from reference TRBV19 and TRBJ2-7, reads DGGITQSPKYLFRKEGQNVTLSCEQNLNHDAMYWYRQDPGQGLRLIYYSQIVNDFQKGDIAEGYSVSREKKESFPLTVTSAQKNPTAFYLCASRDNYEQYFGPGTRLTVT.

This chain joins TRBV10-1 and TRBJ2-2; no clear D. V was shortened by 5 bases and J by 4 bases, with 8 bases between the two germline ends. There are 13 residues in the CDR3. From germline, CDR1 is WNHNN and CDR2 SYGVQD (reference sequence). The CDR3 coding sequence is TGCGCCAGCAGTAAGCTTTTCACCGGGGAGCTGTTTTTT. It codes for CASSKLFTGELFF.

This chain uses TRBV19 with TRBJ2-1; D remains ambiguous. Trimming shortened V by 5 bases and J by 0 bases, and 8 bases separated the two germline ends. Per the germline V gene, CDR1 is LNHDA and CDR2 is SQIVND (reference sequence). There are 14 residues in the CDR3. This CDR3 reads CASSSQISYNEQFF. The CDR3 nucleotides are TGTGCCAGTAGTTCACAGATCTCCTACAATGAGCAGTTCTTC.

V and J are TRBV10-3 and TRBJ2-5; 7 positions agree with TRBD1. This CDR3 region has 13 residues. Germline CDR1 ENHRY, CDR2 SYGVKD. After removal of 4 bases from V and 4 bases from J, the junction contained 3 bases not matched to a gene. The CDR3 DNA reads TGTGCCATCAGTGCGACAGGGCCAGAGACCCAGTACTTC. This gives the protein CAISATGPETQYF.

The genes are TRBV5-1 and TRBJ1-4, with 9 bases identical to TRBD1. Germline V lookup: CDR1 SGHRS, CDR2 YFSETQ. With 3 bases clipped from V and 8 bases from J, the junction kept 11 bases outside the gene matches. This CDR3 has 16 residues. CDR3 amino acids: CASSSTISTGGEKLFF. Written as DNA, the CDR3 is TGCGCCAGCAGCTCGACAATCTCGACAGGGGGGGAAAAACTGTTTTTT.

The chain recombines TRBV11-2 with TRBJ2-3, with 10 nucleotides matching TRBD2. Germline values: CDR1 SGHAT, CDR2 FQNNGV. Unmatched junction bases numbered 7, after V lost 0 bases and J lost 4 bases. This CDR3 region has 17 residues. This chain's CDR3 is CASSLELSGRASDTQYF. In nucleotides, the CDR3 is TGTGCCAGCAGCTTAGAATTGAGCGGGAGGGCCTCAGATACGCAGTATTTT.

The rearrangement links TRBV2 to TRBJ2-7; D may be TRBD2 (6 bases). The CDR3 runs to 13 residues. Per the germline V gene, CDR1 is SNHLY and CDR2 is FYNNEI. V lost 8 bases, J lost 0 bases, and 11 bases lay in between. CDR3 DNA sequence: TGTGCCAGCGGGTCCGGGAGCTCCTACGAGCAGTACTTC. This translates into CASGSGSSYEQYF.

This chain uses TRBV9 with TRBJ2-3; 7 bases agree with TRBD2. CDR3 size: 15 residues. The V gene's germline CDR1 is SGDLS and CDR2 YYNGEE. The V gene end was trimmed by 3 bases and the J gene end by 3 bases; junction bases not matched to a gene: 7. CDR3 residues: CASSGRAGVTDTQYF. Written as DNA, the CDR3 is TGTGCCAGCAGCGGGAGGGCGGGAGTAACAGATACGCAGTATTTT.

This clone has just a few counts. The gene calls are TRBV29-1 and TRBJ1-1; maybe TRBD1 (6 bases). The V gene's germline CDR1 is SQVTM and CDR2 ANQGSEA. Trimming shortened V by 7 bases and J by 5 bases, and 14 bases separated the two germline ends. The CDR3 totals 12 residues. This chain's CDR3 is CSATAQGTEAFF. The CDR3 coding sequence is TGCAGCGCAACCGCCCAGGGGACTGAAGCTTTCTTT.

The CDR3 DNA reads as TGTGCCAGCTCCGACCAGGGATACGAGCAGTACTTC. The encoded protein is CASSDQGYEQYF. This chain joins TRBV18 and TRBJ2-7; D may be TRBD1 (5 bases). This CDR3 is built from 12 residues. V was shortened by 6 bases and J by 4 bases, with 10 bases between the two germline ends. The V gene's germline CDR1 is KGHSH and CDR2 LQKENI.

The chain has TRBV5-1 and TRBJ1-4; tentatively, D is TRBD1 (6 bases). From germline, CDR1 is SGHRS and CDR2 YFSETQ. There are 14 residues in the CDR3. V lost 3 bases and J 9 bases, leaving 15 bases between the germline ends. The CDR3 protein is CASSSDSLNQKLFF. CDR3 nucleotides: TGCGCCAGCAGCTCGGACAGCTTGAATCAAAAACTGTTTTTT.

The J gene is TRBJ1-3, the V gene TRBV5-1, with a weak D call TRBD1 (5 bases). Trimming cost V 0 bases and J 0 bases, with 7 bases left between them. Germline V CDR1 and CDR2: SGHRS, YFSETQ. The length of the CDR3 is 15 residues. The CDR3 sequence is CASSLGQSSGNTIYF. CDR3 bases: TGCGCCAGCAGCTTGGGACAGAGCTCTGGAAACACCATATATTTT.

V gene TRBV30 combines with J gene TRBJ1-1, with no clear D. CDR1 GTSNPN and CDR2 SVGIG come from the germline V gene (reference sequence). CDR3 length: 14 amino acids. V lost 4 bases and J 3 bases, leaving 15 bases between the germline ends. CDR3 DNA: TGTGCCTGGACCAGTTACCGGGGAGACACTGAAGCTTTCTTT. Its protein is CAWTSYRGDTEAFF.

The chain is built from TRBV19 and TRBJ1-5; 8 bases agree with TRBD1. V shed 5 bases, J shed 7 bases, and the junction held 7 bases outside the gene matches. Germline assignment: CDR1 LNHDA and CDR2 SQIVND (reference sequence). CDR3 size: 14 residues. The CDR3 sequence: CASSVRTGHQPQHF. In DNA form, the CDR3 reads TGTGCCAGTAGTGTGCGGACAGGGCACCAGCCCCAGCATTTT.

The chain employs TRBV18 and TRBJ2-1; possible D gene TRBD2, 6 bases. Germline V CDR1 and CDR2: KGHSH, LQKENI. The length of the CDR3 is 15 residues. The V end lost 4 bases, the J end lost 7 bases, and 17 bases lay between the germline ends. CDR3 region: CASSQTEGRYNEQFF. For the CDR3, the DNA is TGTGCCAGCTCACAAACGGAGGGCCGCTATAATGAGCAGTTCTTC. Full variable domain (missing parts from reference TRBV18 and TRBJ2-1): NAGVMQNPRHLVRRRGQEARLRCSPMKGHSHVYWYRQLPEEGLKFMVYLQKENIIDESGMPKERFSAEFPKEGPSILRIQQVVRGDSAAYFCASSQTEGRYNEQFFGPGTRLTVL.